This record concerns one TCR beta chain sequence. Clones were sequenced by immunoSEQ multiplex PCR, and TCRdb holds only the in-frame ones, with some missing. The table shows some 30,000 clones, with about 92% occurring only once. This sample is part of a study of monozygotic twins with cystic fibrosis. The source of this sequence is a girl aged 2 to 9 with cystic fibrosis. The specimen was blood.

The CDR3 DNA reads TGTGCCAGCAGTGACGGACAGGGTGAGGATGAGCAGTTCTTC. This sequence encodes CASSDGQGEDEQFF. This rearrangement joins TRBV6-4 to TRBJ2-1; TRBD1 matches 8 bases. The length of the CDR3 is 14 residues. Germline CDR1 and CDR2: MRHNA and SNTAGT. V gave up 2 bases and J gave up 8 bases; unmatched junction bases: 5.